The 17 T cell receptor beta chains given below trace back to one sample, sequenced in a study of OX40 agonist ivuxolimab in advanced cancers. The library was prepared using the immunoSEQ multiplex PCR assay. The immuneACCESS repertoire file appears here via TCRdb, limited to in-frame rearrangements. These files lack a portion of the clones; in checked studies, under half of the deficit traces to unresolved V genes, and the cause of the others is not known. The sample contains 46,000 or so clones, 75% to 80% of them found a single time. Jointly, the top ten make up roughly 3% of the sample. The material sequenced was CD4+ or CD8+ T cells sorted from blood, taken in a trial of the OX40 agonist ivuxolimab. The receptors were gathered from an adult with an advanced solid tumor such as melanoma, head and neck, liver or kidney cancer.

This clone is classed as medium-sized. Other DNA sequences in this sample translate to the same CDR3. This chain links TRBV29-1 with TRBJ1-1, with TRBD1 matching over 9 bases. The CDR3 is 14 amino acids. Per germline, CDR1 SQVTM and CDR2 ANQGSEA. The ends lost 3 bases at V and 7 bases at J; junction bases unmatched: 9. The CDR3 loop reads CSVDGDREPFEAFF. The CDR3 DNA is TGCAGCGTTGACGGGGACAGGGAGCCTTTTGAAGCTTTCTTT.

This chain connects TRBV6-6 to TRBJ2-7; 7 bases map to TRBD2. The CDR3 sequence is 15 residues long. With 7 bases clipped from V and 6 bases from J, the junction kept 15 bases outside the gene matches. Per germline, CDR1 MNHNY and CDR2 SVGAGI (reference sequence). In DNA form, the CDR3 reads TGTGCCAGCAACAAGGGGCGGGAGATGCGAGGCGAGCAGTACTTC. Amino acid sequence: CASNKGREMRGEQYF.

The chain is built from TRBV25-1 and TRBJ1-2; no reliable D call. This CDR3 is 11 amino acids long. Germline V gene sequence: CDR1 MGHDK, CDR2 SYGVNS. V was pared by 6 bases and J by 4 bases, with 6 bases between. The CDR3 nucleotides are TGTGCCAGCAGCTACCTCTATGGCTACACCTTC. Translating gives CASSYLYGYTF.

This chain uses TRBV28 with TRBJ1-2; 8 positions agree with TRBD1. The trim removed 5 bases at V and 4 bases at J, leaving 6 bases unmatched. Looked up from germline, CDR1 is MDHEN and CDR2 is SYDVKM. CDR3 length: 14 residues. The CDR3 is CASSGTTGVYGYTF. For the CDR3, the DNA is TGTGCCAGCAGTGGGACGACAGGGGTCTATGGCTACACCTTC.

The chain joins TRBV4-1 to TRBJ2-2; TRBD2 matches at 11 bases. Germline-derived CDR1 and CDR2 are MGHRA and YSYEKL. This CDR3 contains 16 residues. V shed 9 bases and J 3 bases; nucleotides not matched to a gene: 9. The CDR3 DNA reads as TGCGCCAGTTATAGGGGTAGCGGGAGGGACACCGGGGAGCTGTTTTTT. Protein: CASYRGSGRDTGELFF.

This chain connects TRBV5-8 to TRBJ1-6; 8 positions match TRBD1. Germline V CDR1 and CDR2: SGHTS, YDEGEE. This CDR3 region has 15 residues. The ends lost 3 bases at V and 5 bases at J; junction bases unmatched: 4. The CDR3 loop reads CASSSDRAHNSPLHF. CDR3 nucleotides: TGTGCCAGCAGCTCGGACAGGGCCCATAATTCACCCCTCCACTTT.

The chain uses TRBV6-1 and TRBJ2-2; the D is unclear. This CDR3 has 13 residues. The V end was cut by 2 bases, the J end by 2 bases, with 3 bases between. Germline V gene sequence: CDR1 MNHNS, CDR2 SASEGT. DNA of the CDR3: TGTGCCAGCAGTGAACTTAACACCGGGGAGCTGTTTTTT. Its translation is CASSELNTGELFF.

There are a few counts of this clone. V and J are TRBV27 and TRBJ1-2, with unresolved D. Germline CDR1 is MNHEY and CDR2 is SMNVEV (reference sequence). The V end was cut by 0 bases, the J end by 8 bases, with 13 bases between. The CDR3 totals 14 residues. CDR3 DNA sequence: TGTGCCAGCAGTTTATCGTGGCACACGGGGGGCTACACCTTC. It specifies CASSLSWHTGGYTF.

This chain connects TRBV6-6 to TRBJ2-1; D not resolved. Trimming removed 2 bases from V and 5 bases from J, with 10 bases in between. CDR3 length: 14 amino acids. Per the germline V gene, CDR1 is MNHNY and CDR2 is SVGAGI (reference sequence). Written as DNA, the CDR3 is TGTGCCAGCAGTTACGGTCGCTTAAACAATGAGCAGTTCTTC. It specifies CASSYGRLNNEQFF.

This sequence joins TRBV7-8 and TRBJ2-5; D remains unclear. The CDR3 has 16 residues. Germline values: CDR1 SGHVS, CDR2 FQNEAQ. V was clipped by 5 bases and J by 1 base, with 17 bases between them. This CDR3 is CASSLNMRGIQETQYF. DNA for the CDR3: TGTGCCAGCAGCCTAAACATGCGCGGTATCCAAGAGACCCAGTACTTC.

This chain joins TRBV28 and TRBJ2-2; 7 bases are shared with TRBD2. CDR3 length: 14 amino acids. The ends lost 11 bases at V and 2 bases at J; junction bases unmatched: 8. The germline gives CDR1 MDHEN, CDR2 SYDVKM. CDR3: CAAWGGSNTGELFF. Here the CDR3 DNA reads TGTGCCGCCTGGGGCGGGAGTAACACCGGGGAGCTGTTTTTT.

This chain connects TRBV7-8 to TRBJ1-1; 8 nucleotides line up with TRBD1. The CDR3 sequence is 14 residues long. Germline CDR1 SGHVS, CDR2 FQNEAQ. J was trimmed by 4 bases and V by 5 bases; bases with no gene match: 6. CDR3 residues: CASSPGTGGTEAFF. The CDR3 DNA sequence: TGTGCCAGCAGCCCCGGGACAGGAGGCACTGAAGCTTTCTTT.

This clone has a single count. V gene TRBV7-9 combines with J gene TRBJ1-2, with 7 positions matching TRBD1. Looked up from germline, CDR1 is SEHNR and CDR2 is FQNEAQ (reference sequence). CDR3 length equals 15 residues. The junction had 9 bases not matched to a gene; V was cut back by 1 base and J by 7 bases. CDR3 residues: CASSLEGTGVGGYTF. The CDR3 bases are TGTGCCAGCAGCTTAGAGGGTACAGGGGTCGGTGGCTACACCTTC.

The CDR3: CASSWDSSYEQYF. In nucleotides, the CDR3 is TGTGCCAGCAGTTGGGACAGCTCCTACGAGCAGTACTTC. V gene TRBV6-1 combines with J gene TRBJ2-7, with 7 bases aligning to TRBD1. V was clipped by 5 bases and J by 0 bases; unmatched bases: 1. The CDR3 is 13 amino acids. Per the germline V gene, CDR1 is MNHNS and CDR2 is SASEGT.

In this sample, this clone turned up a few times. The chain couples TRBV5-1 to TRBJ1-4; D uncertain. V lost 3 bases, J lost 0 bases, and 9 bases lay in between. Per the germline V gene, CDR1 is SGHRS and CDR2 is YFSETQ. The CDR3 is 15 amino acids. The CDR3 sequence: CASSWTGTTNEKLFF. The CDR3 DNA follows: TGCGCCAGCAGCTGGACCGGGACAACTAATGAAAAACTGTTTTTT. The full variable domain, with the rest looked up from reference TRBV5-1 and TRBJ1-4, is KAGVTQTPRYLIKTRGQQVTLSCSPISGHRSVSWYQQTPGQGLQFLFEYFSETQRNKGNFPGRFSGRQFSNSRSEMNVSTLELGDSALYLCASSWTGTTNEKLFFGSGTQLSVL.

The chain links TRBV2 to TRBJ2-3, with TRBD2 matching over 8 bases. Trimming removed 11 bases from V and 1 base from J; junction bases left unmatched: 5. Per the germline V gene, CDR1 is SNHLY and CDR2 is FYNNEI. The CDR3 runs to 13 residues. CDR3 nucleotide sequence: TGTGCCTCCGGACTAGCTGGCACAGATACGCAGTATTTT. This translates into CASGLAGTDTQYF.

This chain joins TRBV4-2 and TRBJ1-4, with TRBD1 as a possible D gene (5 bases). Germline V gives CDR1 LGHNA, CDR2 YNFKEQ. This CDR3 contains 16 residues. Trimming stripped 8 bases from V and 1 base from J, with 17 bases between. The CDR3 DNA reads TGTGCCAGCGCGCCGGGGGGAGGAGGAACTAATGAAAAACTGTTTTTT. It specifies CASAPGGGGTNEKLFF.